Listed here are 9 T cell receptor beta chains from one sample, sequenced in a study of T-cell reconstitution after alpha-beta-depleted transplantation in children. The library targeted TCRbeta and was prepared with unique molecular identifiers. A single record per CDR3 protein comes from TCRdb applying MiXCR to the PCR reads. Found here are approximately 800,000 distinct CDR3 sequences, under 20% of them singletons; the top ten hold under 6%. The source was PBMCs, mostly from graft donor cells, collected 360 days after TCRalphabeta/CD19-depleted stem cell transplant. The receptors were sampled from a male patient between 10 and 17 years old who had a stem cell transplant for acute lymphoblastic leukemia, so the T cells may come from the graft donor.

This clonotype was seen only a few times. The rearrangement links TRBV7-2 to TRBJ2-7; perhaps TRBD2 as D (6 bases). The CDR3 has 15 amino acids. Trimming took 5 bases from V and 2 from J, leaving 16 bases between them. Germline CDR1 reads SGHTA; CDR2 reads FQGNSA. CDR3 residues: CASSIDRDWAYEQYF. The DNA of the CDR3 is TGTGCCAGCAGCATCGACCGGGACTGGGCCTACGAGCAGTACTTC.

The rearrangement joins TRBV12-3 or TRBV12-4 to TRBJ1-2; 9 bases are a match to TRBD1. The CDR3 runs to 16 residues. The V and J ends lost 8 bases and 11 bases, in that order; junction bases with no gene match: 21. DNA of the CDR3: TGTGCCAGCTCCAACTGGGGAACCGGGACAGGGAAAAAGTACACCTTC. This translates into CASSNWGTGTGKKYTF.

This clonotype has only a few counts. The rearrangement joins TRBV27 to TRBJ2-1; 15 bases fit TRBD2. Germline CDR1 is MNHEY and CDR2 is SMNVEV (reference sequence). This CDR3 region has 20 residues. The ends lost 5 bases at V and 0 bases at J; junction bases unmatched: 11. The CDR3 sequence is CASSPALGTSGRSSYNEQFF. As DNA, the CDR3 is TGTGCCAGCAGTCCGGCGCTCGGGACTAGCGGGAGGAGCTCCTACAATGAGCAGTTCTTC.

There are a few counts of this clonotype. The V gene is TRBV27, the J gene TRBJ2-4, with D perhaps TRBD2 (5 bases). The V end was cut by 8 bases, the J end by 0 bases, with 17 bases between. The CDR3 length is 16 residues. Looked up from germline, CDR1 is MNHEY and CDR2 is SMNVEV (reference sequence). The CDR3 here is CASRKTPGLAKNIQYF. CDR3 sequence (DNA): TGTGCCAGCCGCAAAACCCCCGGACTAGCCAAAAACATTCAGTACTTC.

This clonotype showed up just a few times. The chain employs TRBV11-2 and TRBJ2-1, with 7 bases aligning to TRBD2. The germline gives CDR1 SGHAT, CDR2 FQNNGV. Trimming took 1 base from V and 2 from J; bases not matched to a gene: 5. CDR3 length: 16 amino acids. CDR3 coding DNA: TGTGCCAGCAGCTTAGTGGAACTAGCGCCCTACAATGAGCAGTTCTTC. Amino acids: CASSLVELAPYNEQFF.

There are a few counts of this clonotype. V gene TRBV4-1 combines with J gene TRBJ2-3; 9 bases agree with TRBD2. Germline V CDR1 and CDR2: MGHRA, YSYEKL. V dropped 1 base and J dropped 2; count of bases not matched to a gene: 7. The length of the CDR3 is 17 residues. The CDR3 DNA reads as TGCGCCAGCAGCCAAGTAAGACTAGCGGCAGACACAGATACGCAGTATTTT. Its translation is CASSQVRLAADTDTQYF.

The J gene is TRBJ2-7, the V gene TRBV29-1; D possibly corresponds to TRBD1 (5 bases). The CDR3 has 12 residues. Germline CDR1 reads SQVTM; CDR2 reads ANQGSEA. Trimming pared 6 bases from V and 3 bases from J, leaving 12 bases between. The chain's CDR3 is CSVGHPSYEQYF. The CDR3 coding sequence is TGCAGCGTAGGACACCCAAGCTACGAGCAGTACTTC.

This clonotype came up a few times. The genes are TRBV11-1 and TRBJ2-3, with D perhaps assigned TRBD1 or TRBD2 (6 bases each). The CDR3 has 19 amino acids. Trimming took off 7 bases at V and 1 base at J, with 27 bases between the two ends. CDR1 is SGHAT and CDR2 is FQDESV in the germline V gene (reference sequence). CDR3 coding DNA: TGTGCCAGCACCGCTTCCGGGGGCAAAGGCAGCCTCGGCACAGATACGCAGTATTTT. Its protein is CASTASGGKGSLGTDTQYF.

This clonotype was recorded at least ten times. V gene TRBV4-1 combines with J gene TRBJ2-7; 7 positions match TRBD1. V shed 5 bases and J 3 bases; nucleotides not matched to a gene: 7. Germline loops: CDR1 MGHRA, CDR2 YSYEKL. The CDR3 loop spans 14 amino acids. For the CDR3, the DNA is TGCGCCAGCAGCTCCCCGGGACAGTTCTACGAGCAGTACTTC. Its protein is CASSSPGQFYEQYF.